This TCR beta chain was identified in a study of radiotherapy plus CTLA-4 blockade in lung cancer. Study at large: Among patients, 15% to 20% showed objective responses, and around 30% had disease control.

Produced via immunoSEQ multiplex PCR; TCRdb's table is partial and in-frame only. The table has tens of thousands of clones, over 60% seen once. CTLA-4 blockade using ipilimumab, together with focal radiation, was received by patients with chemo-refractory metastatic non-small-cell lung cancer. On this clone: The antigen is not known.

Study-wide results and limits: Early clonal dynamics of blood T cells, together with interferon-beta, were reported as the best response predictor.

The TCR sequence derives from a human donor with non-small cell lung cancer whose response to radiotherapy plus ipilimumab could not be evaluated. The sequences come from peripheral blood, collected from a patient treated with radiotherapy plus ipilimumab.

The CDR3 spells CASSQAGGTSGRSGETQYF. The CDR3 DNA is TGCGCCAGCAGCCAAGCAGGAGGGACTAGCGGGAGATCGGGTGAGACCCAGTACTTC. This chain joins TRBV4-1 and TRBJ2-5; 14 nucleotides align to TRBD2. Trimming at V came to 1 base and at J to 5 bases, leaving 12 bases not matched to a gene. The CDR3 extends over 19 amino acids. In germline, CDR1 is MGHRA, CDR2 YSYEKL.